This TCR beta chain was retrieved from a study of blood T cell repertoires in COVID-19. For the study at large: The cDNA or gDNA used as material had been derived from T cells, B-cell-depleted T cells, or PBMCs.

Clones were read by immunoSEQ multiplex PCR, and TCRdb kept only the in-frame ones, dropping some. The data show about 130,000 clones, 86% seen once. Per the germline V gene, CDR1 is SGHRS and CDR2 is YFSETQ. Trimming took off 6 bases at V and 5 bases at J, with 20 bases between the two ends. The CDR3 covers 15 residues. The sequenced material came from peripheral blood. This TCR derives from a woman in her forties or fifties who had recovered from COVID-19. The rearrangement links TRBV5-1 to TRBJ1-1; D possibly corresponds to TRBD1 (6 bases). The CDR3 region is CASTSGAGVGTEAFF. Here the CDR3 DNA reads TGCGCCAGCACCTCAGGGGCCGGGGTGGGAACTGAAGCTTTCTTT. Complete variable domain (other parts from reference TRBV5-1 and TRBJ1-1): KAGVTQTPRYLIKTRGQQVTLSCSPISGHRSVSWYQQTPGQGLQFLFEYFSETQRNKGNFPGRFSGRQFSNSRSEMNVSTLELGDSALYLCASTSGAGVGTEAFFGQGTRLTVV.